This entry is about one T cell receptor (beta chain). The CDR3 loop spans 15 amino acids. Germline CDR1 MNHEY, CDR2 SVGAGI. V lost 0 bases and J lost 6; bases outside the gene matches: 7. The source of the sample is a study of control samples from healthy donors and cancer patients. Method: immunoSEQ multiplex PCR; TCRdb's copy keeps in-frame clones and lacks some. The data show under 150,000 clones, about 95% seen once. The sample was blood. V gene TRBV6-5 combines with J gene TRBJ1-2; TRBD1 aligns across 7 bases. This TCR was sampled from a man aged 25 to 40 in good health. Here the CDR3 DNA reads TGTGCCAGCAGTTACTCGACAGGGCTGTCCCATGGCTACACCTTC. The encoded protein is CASSYSTGLSHGYTF.